This T cell receptor beta chain was captured in a study of cytomegalovirus exposure and HLA in healthy donors. Overall study results and limits: It was about 150 TCR beta chains that were listed as cytomegalovirus-associated. Previous analysis showed most TCR beta V segments were productive about 90% or about 30% of the time. Some highly shared sequence variants likely arose as a pipeline artifact.

The primer mix had 60 Vbeta and 13 Jbeta primers. The table came from immunoSEQ multiplex PCR; TCRdb's copy has only in-frame clones and leaves some out. Recorded here are about 170,000 clones; the top ten clones represent about 0.79%. A remark on this clone: Its antigen is not known.

This CDR3 has 14 residues. The V end lost 6 bases, the J end lost 5 bases, and 17 bases lay between the germline ends. The V gene's germline CDR1 is SEHNR and CDR2 FQNEAQ (reference sequence). This rearrangement joins TRBV7-9 to TRBJ2-7; D may be TRBD2 (6 bases). This clonotype was obtained from a woman aged 18-29 years in good health and CMV-seropositive. The sample was PBMCs. The CDR3 here is CASSTTSGPNEQYF. CDR3 in DNA: TGTGCCAGCAGTACGACTAGTGGCCCCAACGAGCAGTACTTC.